This T cell receptor (beta chain) appears in the sequencing data of a study of blood T cell repertoires in COVID-19. This CDR3 region has 16 residues. Germline lookup yields CDR1 SGHRS and CDR2 YFSETQ. Trimming removed 4 bases from V and 1 base from J; junction bases left unmatched: 4. Generated by immunoSEQ multiplex PCR, the TCRdb table keeps only in-frame clones and is missing some. The sample lists about 84,000 clones; around four fifths were seen once. This clonotype originated in a man older than 75 with active or convalescent COVID-19. Sequencing used peripheral blood. The chain couples TRBV5-1 to TRBJ2-2; 10 bases are shared with TRBD2. Here the CDR3 DNA reads TGCGCCAGCAGCGCCCTAGCGGGGGTGAACACCGGGGAGCTGTTTTTT. It encodes CASSALAGVNTGELFF.